The 27 T cell receptor beta chains below come from one sample, sequenced in a study of blood T cell repertoires in COVID-19. The data were produced by immunoSEQ multiplex PCR, yet TCRdb's version contains in-frame clones alone and is incomplete. The table lists about 270,000 clones, around 90% of them singletons. The source material was PBMCs or T cells enriched from blood (not recorded which). These receptor sequences come from a woman in her thirties who had recovered from COVID-19.

The genes are TRBV7-8 and TRBJ2-5; D is uncertain. V was pared by 2 bases and J by 4 bases, with 8 bases between. The CDR3 length is 13 residues. Germline CDR1 reads SGHVS; CDR2 reads FQNEAQ. For the CDR3, the DNA is TGTGCCAGCAGCTTACTAGTAGCAGAGACCCAGTACTTC. This encodes CASSLLVAETQYF.

This chain connects TRBV28 to TRBJ2-1, with TRBD2 matching over 7 bases. The germline CDR1 and CDR2 sequences are MDHEN and SYDVKM. The CDR3 is 16 residues long. V lost 2 bases and J lost 6; bases outside the gene matches: 10. The CDR3 DNA reads TGTGCCAGCAGTTTAGCCGGCGGGAGTGCGGGCAATGAGCAGTTCTTC. Amino acids: CASSLAGGSAGNEQFF.

This chain joins TRBV11-2 and TRBJ2-7; D is uncertain. The CDR3 spans 11 residues. V was cut by 2 bases and J by 5 bases, with 4 bases left in between. Per germline, CDR1 SGHAT and CDR2 FQNNGV. CDR3 loop: CASSLIDEQYF. Here the CDR3 DNA reads TGTGCCAGCAGCTTAATCGACGAGCAGTACTTC.

The CDR3: CASSSGTVYGYTF. CDR3 nucleotide sequence: TGTGCCAGCAGCAGCGGGACGGTCTATGGCTACACCTTC. V and J are TRBV13 and TRBJ1-2, with D tentatively TRBD1 (5 bases). Germline V gene sequence: CDR1 PRHDT, CDR2 FYEKMQ (reference sequence). Trimming cost V 5 bases and J 4 bases, with 11 bases left between them. This CDR3 has 13 residues.

A few counts support this clone. CDR3 region: CASITVGPQHF. The CDR3 DNA reads as TGTGCCAGCATCACAGTTGGGCCCCAGCATTTT. The V gene is TRBV28, the J gene TRBJ1-5, with D unresolved. V was trimmed by 7 bases and J by 9 bases, leaving 10 bases between them. The CDR3 runs 11 residues. CDR1 is MDHEN, CDR2 SYDVKM, per germline.

This clone was seen more than once but under ten times. J is TRBJ2-7 and V is TRBV9; a possible D gene is TRBD2 (5 bases). V shed 3 bases and J shed 6 bases, with 13 bases lying between them. The CDR3 spans 13 residues. Germline CDR1 reads SGDLS; CDR2 reads YYNGEE. CDR3 sequence: CASSETIRGEQYF. CDR3 in DNA: TGTGCCAGCAGCGAGACCATTCGGGGCGAGCAGTACTTC.

V usage is TRBV4-3 and J usage is TRBJ2-7; D not certain. V was cut by 2 bases and J by 0 bases, with 17 bases left in between. The CDR3 runs 17 residues. Germline-derived CDR1 and CDR2 are LGHNA and YSLEER. The CDR3 DNA follows: TGCGCCAGCAGCCAATCTTTCACCATCTCCAGCTCCTACGAGCAGTACTTC. It yields the protein CASSQSFTISSSYEQYF.

This clone was picked up one time. The chain couples TRBV4-3 to TRBJ2-3; D is unclear. Germline CDR1 reads LGHNA; CDR2 reads YSLEER. The V end lost 5 bases, the J end lost 2 bases, and 8 bases lay between the germline ends. CDR3 length: 13 residues. Written as DNA, the CDR3 is TGCGCCAGCAGCGAGAGTTTCACAGATACGCAGTATTTT. Translated: CASSESFTDTQYF.

The chain combines TRBV6-5 with TRBJ1-1; D is undetermined. Germline V CDR1 and CDR2: MNHEY, SVGAGI. The CDR3 covers 13 residues. Trimming stripped 2 bases from V and 0 bases from J, with 4 bases between. The CDR3 here is CASSYRVNTEAFF. CDR3 bases: TGTGCCAGCAGTTACCGAGTGAACACTGAAGCTTTCTTT.

This chain links TRBV19 with TRBJ2-7; tentative D call: TRBD1 (7 bases). This CDR3 contains 16 residues. Germline-derived CDR1 and CDR2 are LNHDA and SQIVND (reference sequence). Deletions cut 5 bases from V and 5 bases from J, with 22 bases between. The CDR3 region is CASSVRGRTGVHEQYF. CDR3 bases: TGTGCCAGTAGTGTGAGAGGGAGGACAGGAGTCCACGAGCAGTACTTC. The whole variable domain, filled in from reference TRBV19 and TRBJ2-7, reads DGGITQSPKYLFRKEGQNVTLSCEQNLNHDAMYWYRQDPGQGLRLIYYSQIVNDFQKGDIAEGYSVSREKKESFPLTVTSAQKNPTAFYLCASSVRGRTGVHEQYFGPGTRLTVT.

The chain is built from TRBV27 and TRBJ2-1; 16 nucleotides match TRBD2. CDR3 length: 16 amino acids. Germline-derived CDR1 and CDR2 are MNHEY and SMNVEV (reference sequence). The V gene end was trimmed by 4 bases and the J gene end by 5 bases; junction bases not matched to a gene: 2. CDR3 residues: CASSSGLAGGHNEQFF. The CDR3 nucleotides read TGTGCCAGCAGTTCGGGACTAGCGGGAGGGCACAATGAGCAGTTCTTC.

J is TRBJ1-5 and V is TRBV28, with unresolved D. The CDR3 totals 13 residues. The ends were cut back, 8 bases at V and 2 bases at J, with 10 bases in the middle. Germline-derived CDR1 and CDR2 are MDHEN and SYDVKM. CDR3 coding DNA: TGTGCCAGCGGCCCCCTGGGCAATCAGCCCCAGCATTTT. Translating gives CASGPLGNQPQHF.

The genes are TRBV7-9 and TRBJ2-3; D not certain. Germline V CDR1 and CDR2: SEHNR, FQNEAQ (reference sequence). With 5 bases removed from V and 3 bases from J, the gap between germline ends came to 9 bases. CDR3 length: 13 amino acids. CDR3 DNA: TGTGCCAGCAGCCCCGTACTTACAGATACGCAGTATTTT. Amino acids: CASSPVLTDTQYF.

The chain couples TRBV5-8 to TRBJ1-6; D might be TRBD1 (6 bases). Trimming took 1 base from V and 10 from J, leaving 15 bases between them. Germline-derived CDR1 and CDR2 are SGHTS and YDEGEE. This CDR3 contains 15 residues. CDR3 region: CASSLKWNRDSPLHF. For the CDR3, the DNA is TGTGCCAGCAGCTTGAAATGGAACAGGGACTCACCCCTCCACTTT.

This clone came up many times. The chain uses TRBV19 and TRBJ1-2; D is perhaps TRBD1 (6 bases). CDR1 LNHDA and CDR2 SQIVND come from the germline V gene (reference sequence). V was trimmed by 6 bases and J by 0 bases, leaving 14 bases between them. The CDR3 runs 15 residues. CDR3 sequence reads: CASRAGEYPNYGYTF. As DNA, the CDR3 is TGTGCCAGTAGGGCAGGGGAGTATCCTAACTATGGCTACACCTTC.

This clone was found once. The chain couples TRBV5-1 to TRBJ2-1, with TRBD1 matching over 8 bases. The CDR3 has 13 amino acids. The germline V gene has CDR1 SGHRS and CDR2 YFSETQ. Trimming at V came to 6 bases and at J to 7 bases, leaving 6 bases not matched to a gene. CDR3 protein: CASKVQGANEQFF. The CDR3 DNA sequence: TGCGCCAGCAAAGTTCAGGGGGCTAATGAGCAGTTCTTC.

The rearrangement links TRBV6-5 to TRBJ1-2, with 7 bases lining up with TRBD1. Unmatched junction bases numbered 10, after V lost 6 bases and J lost 3 bases. Germline assignment: CDR1 MNHEY and CDR2 SVGAGI. The CDR3 length is 15 residues. Here the CDR3 reads CASSSRSGTDYGYTF. DNA for the CDR3: TGTGCCAGCAGCTCCCGGTCCGGGACAGACTATGGCTACACCTTC.

The gene calls are TRBV7-9 and TRBJ2-3, with 7 bases lining up with TRBD1. The junction had 11 bases not matched to a gene; V was cut back by 4 bases and J by 7 bases. The CDR3 sequence is 15 residues long. Germline-derived CDR1 and CDR2 are SEHNR and FQNEAQ (reference sequence). CDR3: CASSSRTGPRNTQYF. In nucleotides, the CDR3 is TGTGCCAGCAGCTCCCGGACAGGTCCACGGAATACGCAGTATTTT. The whole variable domain, remainder taken from reference TRBV7-9 and TRBJ2-3, is DTGVSQNPRHKITKRGQNVTFRCDPISEHNRLYWYRQTLGQGPEFLTYFQNEAQLEKSRLLSDRFSAERPKGSFSTLEIQRTEQGDSAMYLCASSSRTGPRNTQYFGPGTRLTVL.

This clone was detected once. The J gene is TRBJ1-2, the V gene TRBV5-4; 12 positions agree with TRBD1. V dropped 9 bases and J dropped 2; count of bases not matched to a gene: 8. The germline gives CDR1 SGHNT, CDR2 YYREEE (reference sequence). The CDR3 contains 15 residues. The CDR3 is CATPGQGAFNYGYTF. The CDR3 bases are TGTGCCACACCGGGACAGGGGGCGTTCAACTATGGCTACACCTTC.

This sequence joins TRBV4-1 and TRBJ2-7; 9 bases fit TRBD2. Looked up from germline, CDR1 is MGHRA and CDR2 is YSYEKL. V trimming: 5 bases; J trimming: 3 bases; junction bases outside the gene matches: 8. The CDR3 is made up of 15 amino acids. The CDR3 loop is CASSYRLAENYEQYF. For the CDR3, the DNA is TGCGCCAGCAGCTACCGACTAGCGGAAAACTACGAGCAGTACTTC.

The sample holds one count of this clone. This sequence joins TRBV5-8 and TRBJ1-2; 11 nucleotides match TRBD1. The CDR3 has 16 residues. V was pared by 2 bases and J by 7 bases, with 10 bases of the junction left unmatched. Germline lookup yields CDR1 SGHTS and CDR2 YDEGEE. CDR3 sequence reads: CASSFNPDRGRGGYTF. In DNA form, the CDR3 reads TGTGCCAGCAGCTTTAACCCGGACAGGGGGCGAGGTGGCTACACCTTC. The full variable domain, in which reference TRBV5-8 and TRBJ1-2 provide the parts outside the CDR3, is EAGVTQSPTHLIKTRGQQATLRCSPISGHTSVYWYQQALGLGLQFLLWYDEGEERNRGNFPPRFSGRQFPNYSSELNVNALELEDSALYLCASSFNPDRGRGGYTFGSGTRLTVV.

The J gene is TRBJ2-2, the V gene TRBV9; 10 nucleotides match TRBD1. Per germline, CDR1 SGDLS and CDR2 YYNGEE. CDR3 length equals 16 residues. With V trimmed by 0 bases and J by 4 bases, 3 bases remained unmatched. The CDR3 DNA reads TGTGCCAGCAGCGTAGAAGGGACAGGGGCCACCGGGGAGCTGTTTTTT. Amino acid sequence: CASSVEGTGATGELFF.

The gene calls are TRBV5-1 and TRBJ2-2, with D perhaps matching TRBD1 (6 bases). Looked up from germline, CDR1 is SGHRS and CDR2 is YFSETQ. CDR3 length equals 16 residues. The germline V and J ends were trimmed by 3 bases and 4 bases, with 16 bases remaining between them. The DNA of the CDR3 is TGCGCCAGCAGCTGGGGCCCCAGGGGTGGCACCGGGGAGCTGTTTTTT. It codes for CASSWGPRGGTGELFF.

The V and J genes are TRBV19 and TRBJ1-1; D not certain. The CDR3 totals 13 residues. Per germline, CDR1 LNHDA and CDR2 SQIVND (reference sequence). V lost 3 bases, J lost 0 bases, and 5 bases lay in between. The chain's CDR3 is CASSILMNTEAFF. CDR3 DNA: TGTGCCAGTAGTATTCTAATGAACACTGAAGCTTTCTTT.

The rearrangement joins TRBV5-1 to TRBJ2-4; TRBD2 is a possible D gene (6 bases). Trimming shortened V by 0 bases and J by 0 bases, and 19 bases separated the two germline ends. The CDR3 has 19 residues. In germline, CDR1 is SGHRS, CDR2 YFSETQ. In nucleotides, the CDR3 is TGCGCCAGCAGCTTGGGGCAGGGTCATGAGGGACTAGCCAAAAACATTCAGTACTTC. This sequence encodes CASSLGQGHEGLAKNIQYF.

The J gene is TRBJ1-2, the V gene TRBV21-1; the table's D gene call, TRBD1, was not cross checked with the DNA. TRBV21-1 is labeled a pseudogene. There are 13 residues in the CDR3. The CDR3 reads CASSTRTIYDYTF. The CDR3 nucleotides read TGTGCCAGCAGCACCCGGACAATATATGACTACACCTTC.

The V gene is TRBV25-1, the J gene TRBJ1-2; 8 nucleotides agree with TRBD1. The CDR3 totals 13 residues. Trimming at V came to 6 bases and at J to 4 bases, leaving 4 bases not matched to a gene. Germline CDR1 MGHDK, CDR2 SYGVNS. This chain's CDR3 is CASSPDRGYGYTF. DNA for the CDR3: TGTGCCAGCAGCCCCGACAGGGGCTATGGCTACACCTTC.